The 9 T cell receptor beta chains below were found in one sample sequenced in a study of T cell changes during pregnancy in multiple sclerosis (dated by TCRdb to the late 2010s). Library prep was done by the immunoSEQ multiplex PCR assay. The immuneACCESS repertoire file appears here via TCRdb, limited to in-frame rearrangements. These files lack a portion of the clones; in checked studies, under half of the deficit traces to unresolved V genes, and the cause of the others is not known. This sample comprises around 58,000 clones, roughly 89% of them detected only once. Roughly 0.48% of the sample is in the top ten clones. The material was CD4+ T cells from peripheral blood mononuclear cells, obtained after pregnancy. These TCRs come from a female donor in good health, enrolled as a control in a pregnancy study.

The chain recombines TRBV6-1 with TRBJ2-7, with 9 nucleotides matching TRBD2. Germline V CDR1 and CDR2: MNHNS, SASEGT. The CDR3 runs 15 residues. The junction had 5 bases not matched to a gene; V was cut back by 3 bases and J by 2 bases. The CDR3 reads CASSEREGFTYEQYF. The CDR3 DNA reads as TGTGCCAGCAGTGAGCGGGAGGGGTTTACCTACGAGCAGTACTTC.

The CDR3 here is CASSIREGGNTEAFF. The CDR3 nucleotides read TGTGCCAGCAGCATTAGGGAAGGGGGCAACACTGAAGCTTTCTTT. The genes are TRBV5-5 and TRBJ1-1; 7 nucleotides agree with TRBD1. Unmatched junction bases numbered 8, after V lost 4 bases and J lost 2 bases. The CDR3 sequence is 15 residues long. The V gene's germline CDR1 is SGHKS and CDR2 YYEKEE (reference sequence).

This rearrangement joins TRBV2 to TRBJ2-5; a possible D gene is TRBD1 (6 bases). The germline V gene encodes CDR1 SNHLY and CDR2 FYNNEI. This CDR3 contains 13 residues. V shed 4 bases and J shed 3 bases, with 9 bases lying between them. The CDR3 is CASSVWTEETQYF. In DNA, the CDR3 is TGTGCCAGCAGTGTCTGGACAGAAGAGACCCAGTACTTC.

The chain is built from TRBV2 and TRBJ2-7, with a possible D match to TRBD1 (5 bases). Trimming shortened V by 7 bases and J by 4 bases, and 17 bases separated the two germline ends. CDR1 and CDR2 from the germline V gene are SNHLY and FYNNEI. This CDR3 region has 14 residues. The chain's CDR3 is CASNRNTGKYEQYF. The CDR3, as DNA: TGTGCCAGCAACAGAAACACAGGAAAATACGAGCAGTACTTC.

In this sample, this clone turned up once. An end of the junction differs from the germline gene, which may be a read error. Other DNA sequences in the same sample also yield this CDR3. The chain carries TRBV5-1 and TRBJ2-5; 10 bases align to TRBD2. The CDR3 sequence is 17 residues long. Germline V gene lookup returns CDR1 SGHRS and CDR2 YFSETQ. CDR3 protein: CASSPGAGGPRQETQYF. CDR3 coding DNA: TGCGCTAGCAGCCCCGGAGCGGGGGGGCCTCGCCAAGAGACCCAGTACTTC.

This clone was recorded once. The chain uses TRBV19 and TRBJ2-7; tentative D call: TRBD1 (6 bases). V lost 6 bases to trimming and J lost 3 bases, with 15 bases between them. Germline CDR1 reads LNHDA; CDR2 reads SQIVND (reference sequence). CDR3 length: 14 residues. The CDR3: CASSNQGTRYEQYF. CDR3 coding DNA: TGTGCCAGTAGCAATCAGGGGACCCGCTACGAGCAGTACTTC. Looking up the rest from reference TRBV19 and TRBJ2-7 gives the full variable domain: DGGITQSPKYLFRKEGQNVTLSCEQNLNHDAMYWYRQDPGQGLRLIYYSQIVNDFQKGDIAEGYSVSREKKESFPLTVTSAQKNPTAFYLCASSNQGTRYEQYFGPGTRLTVT.

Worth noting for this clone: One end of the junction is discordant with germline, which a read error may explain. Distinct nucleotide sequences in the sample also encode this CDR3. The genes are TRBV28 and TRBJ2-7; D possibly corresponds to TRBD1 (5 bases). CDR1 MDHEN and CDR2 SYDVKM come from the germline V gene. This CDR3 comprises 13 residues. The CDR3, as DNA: TGTGCCAGCAGTTCAGCCGACAGTTACGAGCAGTACTTT. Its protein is CASSSADSYEQYF.

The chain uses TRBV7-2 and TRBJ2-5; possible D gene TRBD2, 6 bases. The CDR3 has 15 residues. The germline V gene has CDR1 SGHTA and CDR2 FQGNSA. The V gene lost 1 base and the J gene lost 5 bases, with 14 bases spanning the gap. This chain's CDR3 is CASSLDRRLVETQYF. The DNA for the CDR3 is TGTGCCAGCAGCTTAGATAGGAGACTAGTCGAGACCCAGTACTTC.

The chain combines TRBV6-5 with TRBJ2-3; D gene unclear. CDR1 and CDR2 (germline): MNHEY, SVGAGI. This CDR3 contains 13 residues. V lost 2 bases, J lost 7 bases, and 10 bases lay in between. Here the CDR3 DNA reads TGTGCCAGCAGTTACCGGTTCCTGTATACGCAGTATTTT. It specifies CASSYRFLYTQYF.